The present T cell receptor beta chain was sequenced within a study of blood T cell repertoires in COVID-19. As concerns this clone: The same CDR3 can be traced to other DNA sequences in this sample.

This CDR3 region has 14 residues. Trimming cost V 0 bases and J 3 bases; bases outside gene matches: 3. The germline V gene encodes CDR1 SGHDT and CDR2 YYEEEE. Only in-frame clones appear in the TCRdb table, and some are missing; sequencing was by immunoSEQ multiplex PCR. The data hold 65,000 to 70,000 clones, with roughly 80% observed a single time. This receptor was identified in a man aged 60-69 years with acute or convalescent COVID-19. Sequenced material: peripheral blood. This chain uses TRBV5-6 with TRBJ2-7, with 7 bases identical to TRBD1. CDR3 DNA: TGTGCCAGCAGCTTGGGACAGGGTTTCTACGAGCAGTACTTC. Its translation: CASSLGQGFYEQYF.